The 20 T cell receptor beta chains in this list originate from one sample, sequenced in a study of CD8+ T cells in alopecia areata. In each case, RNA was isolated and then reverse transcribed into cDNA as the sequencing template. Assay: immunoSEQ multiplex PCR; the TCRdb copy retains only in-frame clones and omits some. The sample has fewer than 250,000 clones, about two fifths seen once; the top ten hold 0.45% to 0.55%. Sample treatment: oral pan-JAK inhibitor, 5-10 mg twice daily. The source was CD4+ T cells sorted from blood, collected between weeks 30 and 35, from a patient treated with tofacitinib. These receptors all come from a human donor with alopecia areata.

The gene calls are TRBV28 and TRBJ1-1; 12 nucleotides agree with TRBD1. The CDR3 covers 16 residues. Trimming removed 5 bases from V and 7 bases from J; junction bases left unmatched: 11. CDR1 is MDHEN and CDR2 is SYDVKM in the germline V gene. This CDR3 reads CASSHARDRGRFEAFF. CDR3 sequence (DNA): TGTGCCAGCAGTCATGCTCGGGACAGGGGGCGCTTTGAAGCTTTCTTT.

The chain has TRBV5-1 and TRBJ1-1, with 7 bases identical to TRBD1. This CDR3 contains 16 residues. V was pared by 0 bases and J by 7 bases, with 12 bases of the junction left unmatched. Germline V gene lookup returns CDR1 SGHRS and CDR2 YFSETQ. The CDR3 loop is CASSLVGQTFMGEAFF. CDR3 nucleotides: TGCGCCAGCAGCTTGGTGGGACAGACCTTTATGGGTGAAGCTTTCTTT.

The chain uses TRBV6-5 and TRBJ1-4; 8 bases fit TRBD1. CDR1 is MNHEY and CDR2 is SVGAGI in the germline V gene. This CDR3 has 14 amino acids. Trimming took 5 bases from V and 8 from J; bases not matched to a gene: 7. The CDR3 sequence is CASSGQGQEEKLFF. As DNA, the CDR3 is TGTGCCAGCAGTGGGCAGGGACAGGAAGAAAAACTGTTTTTT.

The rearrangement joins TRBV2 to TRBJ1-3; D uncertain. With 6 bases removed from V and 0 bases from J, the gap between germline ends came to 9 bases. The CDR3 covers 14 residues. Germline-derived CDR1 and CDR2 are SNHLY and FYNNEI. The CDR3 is CASSPGFSGNTIYF. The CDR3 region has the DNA TGTGCCAGCAGCCCAGGCTTCTCTGGAAACACCATATATTTT.

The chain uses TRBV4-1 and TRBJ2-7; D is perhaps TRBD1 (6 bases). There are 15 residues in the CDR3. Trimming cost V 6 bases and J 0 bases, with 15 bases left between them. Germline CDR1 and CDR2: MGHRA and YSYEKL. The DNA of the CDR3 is TGCGCCAGCAGATTAAGACAGGAATCCTCCTACGAGCAGTACTTC. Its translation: CASRLRQESSYEQYF.

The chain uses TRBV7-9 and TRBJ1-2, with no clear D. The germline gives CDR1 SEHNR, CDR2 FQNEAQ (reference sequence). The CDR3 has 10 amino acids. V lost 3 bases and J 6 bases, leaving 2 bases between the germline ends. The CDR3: CASSFDGYTF. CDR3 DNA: TGTGCCAGCAGCTTTGATGGCTACACCTTC.

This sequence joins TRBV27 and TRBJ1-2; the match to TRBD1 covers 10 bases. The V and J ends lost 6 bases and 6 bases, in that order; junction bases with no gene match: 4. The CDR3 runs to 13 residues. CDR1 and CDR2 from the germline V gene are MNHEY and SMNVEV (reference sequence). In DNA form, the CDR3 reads TGTGCCAGCAGGGTGACAGGGGGCAATGGCTACACCTTC. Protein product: CASRVTGGNGYTF.

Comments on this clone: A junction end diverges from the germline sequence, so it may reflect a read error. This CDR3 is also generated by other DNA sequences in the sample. CDR3 bases: TGCAGCGCTAGAGTTGGCACTGAAGCTTTCTTT. Protein: CSARVGTEAFF. The V and J genes are TRBV20-1 and TRBJ1-1; no definite D call. CDR1 and CDR2 from the germline V gene are DFQATT and SNEGSKA (reference sequence). The length of the CDR3 is 11 residues.

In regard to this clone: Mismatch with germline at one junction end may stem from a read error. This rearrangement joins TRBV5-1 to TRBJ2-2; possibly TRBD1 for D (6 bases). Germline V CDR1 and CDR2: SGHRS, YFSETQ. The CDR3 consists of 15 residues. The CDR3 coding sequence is TGCGCCAGCAGTTTGGGACACCAGAACACCGGGGAGCTGTTTTTT. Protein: CASSLGHQNTGELFF.

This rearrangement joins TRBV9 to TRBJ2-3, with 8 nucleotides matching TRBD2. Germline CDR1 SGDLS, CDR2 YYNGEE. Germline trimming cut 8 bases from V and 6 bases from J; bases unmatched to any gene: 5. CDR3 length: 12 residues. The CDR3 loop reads CASSGGPDTQYF. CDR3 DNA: TGTGCCAGTTCGGGAGGGCCGGATACGCAGTATTTT.

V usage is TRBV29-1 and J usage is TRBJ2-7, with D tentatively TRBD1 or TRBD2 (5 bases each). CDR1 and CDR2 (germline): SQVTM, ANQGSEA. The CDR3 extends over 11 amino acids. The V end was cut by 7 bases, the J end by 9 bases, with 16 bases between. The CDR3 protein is CSARWDVGQYF. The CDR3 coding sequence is TGCAGCGCTCGGTGGGACGTAGGGCAGTACTTC.

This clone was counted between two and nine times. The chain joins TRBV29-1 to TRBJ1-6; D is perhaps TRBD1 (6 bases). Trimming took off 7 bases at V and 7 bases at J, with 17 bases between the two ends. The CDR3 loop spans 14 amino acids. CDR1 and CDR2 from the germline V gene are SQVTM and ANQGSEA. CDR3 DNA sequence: TGCAGCGCCCAAGTAGCAGGGGTGAATTCACCCCTCCACTTT. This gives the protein CSAQVAGVNSPLHF.

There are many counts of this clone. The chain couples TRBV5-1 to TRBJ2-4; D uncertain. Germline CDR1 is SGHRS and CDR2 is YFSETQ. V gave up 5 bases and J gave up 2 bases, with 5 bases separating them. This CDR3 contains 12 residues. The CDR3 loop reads CASSSTKNIQYF. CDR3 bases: TGCGCCAGCAGTTCGACCAAAAACATTCAGTACTTC.

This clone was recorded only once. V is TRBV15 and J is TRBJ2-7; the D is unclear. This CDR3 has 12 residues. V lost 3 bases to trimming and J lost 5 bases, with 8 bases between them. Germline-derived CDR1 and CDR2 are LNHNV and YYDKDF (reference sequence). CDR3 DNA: TGTGCCACCAGCAGTATGGGCCACGAGCAGTACTTC. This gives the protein CATSSMGHEQYF.

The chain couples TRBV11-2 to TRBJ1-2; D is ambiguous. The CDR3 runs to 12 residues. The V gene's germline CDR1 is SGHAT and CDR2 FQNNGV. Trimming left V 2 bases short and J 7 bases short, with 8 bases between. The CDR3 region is CASSLTEVGYTF. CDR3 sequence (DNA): TGTGCCAGCAGCTTAACAGAGGTTGGCTACACCTTC.

CDR3 nucleotide sequence: TGTGCCTGGAGATCACACGGAGGGTTGACTGGCTACACCTTC. Translating gives CAWRSHGGLTGYTF. The chain couples TRBV30 to TRBJ1-2; no firm D call. From germline, CDR1 is GTSNPN and CDR2 SVGIG (reference sequence). This CDR3 is 14 amino acids long. V dropped 3 bases and J dropped 7 bases, with 18 bases sitting between them.

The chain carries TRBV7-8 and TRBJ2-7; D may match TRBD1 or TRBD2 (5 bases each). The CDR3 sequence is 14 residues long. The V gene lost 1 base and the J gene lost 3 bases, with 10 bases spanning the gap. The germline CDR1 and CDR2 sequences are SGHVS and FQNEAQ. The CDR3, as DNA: TGTGCCAGCAGCTTAGGGGGGATGGGCTACGAGCAGTACTTC. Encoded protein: CASSLGGMGYEQYF.

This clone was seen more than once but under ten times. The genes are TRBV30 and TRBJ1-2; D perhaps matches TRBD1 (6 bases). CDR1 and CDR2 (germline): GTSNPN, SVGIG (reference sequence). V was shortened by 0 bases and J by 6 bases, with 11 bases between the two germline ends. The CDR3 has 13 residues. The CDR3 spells CAWSVWGQDGYTF. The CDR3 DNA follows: TGTGCCTGGAGTGTATGGGGGCAGGATGGCTACACCTTC.

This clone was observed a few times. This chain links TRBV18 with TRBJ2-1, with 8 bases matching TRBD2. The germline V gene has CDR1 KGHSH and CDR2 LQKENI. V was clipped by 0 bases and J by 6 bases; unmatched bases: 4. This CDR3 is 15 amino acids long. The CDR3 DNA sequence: TGTGCCAGCTCACCACCGGCGGGGGGATTCAATGAGCAGTTCTTC. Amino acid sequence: CASSPPAGGFNEQFF.

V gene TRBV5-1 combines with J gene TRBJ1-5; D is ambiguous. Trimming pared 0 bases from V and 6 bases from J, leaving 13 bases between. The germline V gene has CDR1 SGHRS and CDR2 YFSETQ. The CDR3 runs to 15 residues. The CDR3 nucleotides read TGCGCCAGCAGCTTGGAAGGGTCGGCCGGTCAGCCCCAGCATTTT. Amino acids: CASSLEGSAGQPQHF. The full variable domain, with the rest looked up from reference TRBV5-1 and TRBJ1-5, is KAGVTQTPRYLIKTRGQQVTLSCSPISGHRSVSWYQQTPGQGLQFLFEYFSETQRNKGNFPGRFSGRQFSNSRSEMNVSTLELGDSALYLCASSLEGSAGQPQHFGDGTRLSIL.